The 30 T cell receptor beta chains below were found in one sample sequenced in a study of cytomegalovirus exposure and HLA in healthy donors. Primers for the PCR totalled 60 Vbeta and 13 Jbeta. Clones were sequenced by immunoSEQ multiplex PCR, and TCRdb holds only the in-frame ones, with some missing. The table lists about 150,000 clones, about three quarters of them singletons. The sequencing sample was made of PBMCs. The receptors shown here come from a male donor in good health and CMV-seronegative.

This clone was seen once. The chain has TRBV28 and TRBJ1-6; 7 bases line up with TRBD1. CDR1 and CDR2 from the germline V gene are MDHEN and SYDVKM. The CDR3 has 14 amino acids. Trimming cost V 3 bases and J 10 bases; bases outside gene matches: 6. In DNA, the CDR3 is TGTGCCAGCAGTTTTAGACAGGGCGGATCACCCCTCCACTTT. It translates to CASSFRQGGSPLHF.

The chain's CDR3 is CASSQFSQRTLVTQYF. Written as DNA, the CDR3 is TGTGCCAGCAGCCAATTTAGCCAGCGCACTCTGGTTACGCAGTATTTT. This rearrangement joins TRBV14 to TRBJ2-3; D uncertain. Germline V lookup: CDR1 SGHDN, CDR2 FVKESK. CDR3 length: 16 residues. V gave up 2 bases and J gave up 8 bases, with 20 bases separating them. The full variable domain, rest sourced from reference TRBV14 and TRBJ2-3, is EAGVTQFPSHSVIEKGQTVTLRCDPISGHDNLYWYRRVMGKEIKFLLHFVKESKQDESGMPNNRFLAERTGGTYSTLKVQPAELEDSGVYFCASSQFSQRTLVTQYFGPGTRLTVL.

A few counts support this clone. This rearrangement joins TRBV7-9 to TRBJ2-5; D not certain. The CDR3 consists of 12 residues. In germline, CDR1 is SEHNR, CDR2 FQNEAQ (reference sequence). V was clipped by 1 base and J by 5 bases, with 5 bases between them. CDR3 region: CASSLVSETQYF. DNA of the CDR3: TGTGCCAGCAGCTTAGTATCGGAGACCCAGTACTTC.

CDR3 residues: CASSLMAGDGSYEQYF. The CDR3 bases are TGTGCCAGCAGCTTAATGGCAGGCGACGGCTCCTACGAGCAGTACTTC. This rearrangement joins TRBV7-2 to TRBJ2-7; D gene unclear. This CDR3 is 16 amino acids long. Germline V gene data show CDR1 as SGHTA and CDR2 as FQGNSA. With 2 bases removed from V and 0 bases from J, the gap between germline ends came to 14 bases.

This clone has only one observation. V gene TRBV11-2 combines with J gene TRBJ2-7, with TRBD1 identical over 7 bases. This CDR3 has 14 residues. The ends lost 3 bases at V and 6 bases at J; junction bases unmatched: 8. Germline-derived CDR1 and CDR2 are SGHAT and FQNNGV. The CDR3 sequence: CASSFHRGGSEQYF. CDR3 DNA sequence: TGTGCCAGCAGCTTTCACAGGGGCGGAAGCGAGCAGTACTTC. The full variable domain, its missing parts supplied by reference TRBV11-2 and TRBJ2-7, is EAGVAQSPRYKIIEKRQSVAFWCNPISGHATLYWYQQILGQGPKLLIQFQNNGVVDDSQLPKDRFSAERLKGVDSTLKIQPAKLEDSAVYLCASSFHRGGSEQYFGPGTRLTVT.

The chain carries TRBV28 and TRBJ2-1; D perhaps matches TRBD2 (5 bases). Looked up from germline, CDR1 is MDHEN and CDR2 is SYDVKM. The CDR3 sequence is 16 residues long. Trimming cost V 0 bases and J 2 bases, with 11 bases left between them. Here the CDR3 DNA reads TGTGCCAGCAGTTTATGGGCAGTGGGAGCCTACAATGAGCAGTTCTTC. Protein sequence: CASSLWAVGAYNEQFF.

In regard to this clone: Mismatch with germline at one junction end may stem from a read error. The genes are TRBV7-9 and TRBJ1-1, with a weak D call TRBD1 (5 bases). Germline CDR1 and CDR2: SEHNR and FQNEAQ (reference sequence). The CDR3 is 19 amino acids. For the CDR3, the DNA is TGTTCCAGCAGCCCCGGGACTTACCGAGCCGCGGGAACAAACACTGAAGCTTTCTTT. Residues: CSSSPGTYRAAGTNTEAFF.

This chain connects TRBV29-1 to TRBJ2-1; a weak D match, TRBD2 (5 bases). Trimming took off 7 bases at V and 7 bases at J, with 17 bases between the two ends. The germline gives CDR1 SQVTM, CDR2 ANQGSEA. CDR3 size: 13 residues. As DNA, the CDR3 is TGCAGCGCTGTCCCGGGATTGGAAAATGAGCAGTTCTTC. Protein: CSAVPGLENEQFF.

This clone was recorded a few times. This chain uses TRBV5-1 with TRBJ2-7; 7 bases align to TRBD1. CDR1 and CDR2 from the germline V gene are SGHRS and YFSETQ. The CDR3 contains 15 residues. With 4 bases clipped from V and 2 bases from J, the junction kept 9 bases outside the gene matches. CDR3 loop: CASSKNAGTAYEQYF. CDR3 nucleotides: TGCGCCAGCAGCAAAAACGCCGGGACAGCCTACGAGCAGTACTTC.

This rearrangement joins TRBV6-5 to TRBJ2-2; the D is unclear. Germline loops: CDR1 MNHEY, CDR2 SVGAGI. The CDR3 sequence is 16 residues long. Trimming stripped 0 bases from V and 3 bases from J, with 11 bases between. The DNA of the CDR3 is TGTGCCAGCAGTTACTCGGTTAGATCTCACACCGGGGAGCTGTTTTTT. Translation gives CASSYSVRSHTGELFF.

In its sample, this clone was seen once. This rearrangement joins TRBV7-3 to TRBJ2-1; 8 bases align to TRBD2. After removal of 1 base from V and 8 bases from J, the junction contained 10 bases not matched to a gene. This CDR3 region has 16 residues. Germline V gene lookup returns CDR1 SGHTA and CDR2 FQGTGA. The DNA for the CDR3 is TGTGCCAGCAGCTTAAGAAGCGGGAGAAATTGGGATGAGCAGTTCTTC. This translates into CASSLRSGRNWDEQFF.

The chain combines TRBV4-1 with TRBJ2-7; 11 positions agree with TRBD1. After removal of 2 bases from V and 3 bases from J, the junction contained 3 bases not matched to a gene. Germline V gene sequence: CDR1 MGHRA, CDR2 YSYEKL. The CDR3 contains 15 residues. The CDR3 sequence: CASSQHGTGGYEQYF. The CDR3 DNA is TGCGCCAGCAGCCAACACGGGACAGGGGGCTACGAGCAGTACTTC.

This clone was recorded once. The chain carries TRBV10-3 and TRBJ1-1; 8 bases are shared with TRBD1. The V gene end was trimmed by 6 bases and the J gene end by 1 base; junction bases not matched to a gene: 16. There are 18 residues in the CDR3. Germline CDR1 ENHRY, CDR2 SYGVKD. CDR3 sequence reads: CAIRNPGQVGGANTEAFF. For the CDR3, the DNA is TGTGCCATCAGAAATCCGGGACAGGTAGGAGGGGCGAACACTGAAGCTTTCTTT.

This chain connects TRBV5-6 to TRBJ1-4; a weak D match, TRBD1 (6 bases). From germline, CDR1 is SGHDT and CDR2 YYEEEE. Trimming stripped 2 bases from V and 7 bases from J, with 15 bases between. The CDR3 loop spans 15 amino acids. CDR3 sequence: CASSFGQLNGEKLFF. For the CDR3, the DNA is TGTGCCAGCAGCTTTGGACAGCTTAATGGTGAAAAACTGTTTTTT.

The V gene is TRBV11-2, the J gene TRBJ2-5; 15 bases map to TRBD2. This CDR3 comprises 16 residues. V lost 4 bases and J lost 4; bases outside the gene matches: 4. Germline loops: CDR1 SGHAT, CDR2 FQNNGV. For the CDR3, the DNA is TGTGCCAGCAGCTGGGGGACTAGCGGGGGGATAGAGACCCAGTACTTC. Residues: CASSWGTSGGIETQYF.

This clone was recorded a few times. J is TRBJ2-7 and V is TRBV4-2, with D possibly TRBD2 on 5 matching bases. CDR3 length: 15 amino acids. Germline values: CDR1 LGHNA, CDR2 YNFKEQ. V lost 3 bases and J lost 0, with 12 bases in between. The CDR3 bases are TGTGCCAGCAGCCAGCTGGGGAGTAGCTCCTACGAGCAGTACTTC. It specifies CASSQLGSSSYEQYF.

The rearrangement joins TRBV5-4 to TRBJ1-1; 7 bases agree with TRBD1. Germline V gives CDR1 SGHNT, CDR2 YYREEE (reference sequence). The CDR3 is made up of 14 amino acids. V gave up 4 bases and J gave up 5 bases; unmatched junction bases: 8. The CDR3 sequence is CASSPRQGRTEAFF. The CDR3 DNA is TGTGCCAGCAGCCCTAGACAGGGTAGGACTGAAGCTTTCTTT.

This chain joins TRBV5-8 and TRBJ1-4; D call uncertain. Trimming cost V 2 bases and J 5 bases, with 16 bases left between them. The CDR3 sequence is 16 residues long. The germline V gene has CDR1 SGHTS and CDR2 YDEGEE. CDR3 region: CASSFKRPQPNEKLFF. The CDR3 DNA sequence: TGTGCCAGCAGCTTTAAAAGACCACAGCCAAATGAAAAACTGTTTTTT.

This chain uses TRBV6-5 with TRBJ2-2; D ambiguous. V was trimmed by 0 bases and J by 6 bases, leaving 5 bases between them. Per the germline V gene, CDR1 is MNHEY and CDR2 is SVGAGI. CDR3 length: 13 residues. In DNA, the CDR3 is TGTGCCAGCAGTTACTCATCCGCCGGGGAGCTGTTTTTT. Amino acids: CASSYSSAGELFF.

This chain joins TRBV19 and TRBJ1-4; 10 bases are a match to TRBD1. The CDR3 contains 15 residues. V lost 3 bases and J lost 5; bases outside the gene matches: 3. Germline CDR1 reads LNHDA; CDR2 reads SQIVND (reference sequence). The CDR3 sequence: CASSIRGQGNEKLFF. Here the CDR3 DNA reads TGTGCCAGTAGTATTCGGGGACAGGGGAATGAAAAACTGTTTTTT.

V is TRBV20-1 and J is TRBJ2-7; D remains ambiguous. The V gene lost 6 bases and the J gene lost 4 bases, with 10 bases spanning the gap. There are 11 residues in the CDR3. CDR1 is DFQATT and CDR2 is SNEGSKA in the germline V gene (reference sequence). Here the CDR3 reads CSAAPSYEQYF. The DNA of the CDR3 is TGCAGTGCCGCCCCCAGTTACGAGCAGTACTTC.

The gene calls are TRBV4-2 and TRBJ2-1; 10 bases line up with TRBD2. The CDR3 totals 16 residues. Germline values: CDR1 LGHNA, CDR2 YNFKEQ. The V segment lost 4 bases and the J segment 6 bases; nucleotides outside the gene matches: 9. The CDR3 nucleotides are TGTGCCAGCAGCCCTTACTACCTAGCGGGGGTCAATGAGCAGTTCTTC. Its protein product is CASSPYYLAGVNEQFF.

The rearrangement uses TRBV6-6 and TRBJ1-1; 9 nucleotides line up with TRBD1. Germline V gives CDR1 MNHNY, CDR2 SVGAGI (reference sequence). CDR3 length: 13 amino acids. V trimming: 5 bases; J trimming: 14 bases; junction bases outside the gene matches: 12. The CDR3, as DNA: TGTGCCAGCAGTGACTACAGGGGGCAGGCAGAATTCTTT. Amino acids: CASSDYRGQAEFF.

This clone was observed once. This chain uses TRBV19 with TRBJ1-4, with D unclear. The V gene's germline CDR1 is LNHDA and CDR2 SQIVND (reference sequence). The CDR3 runs to 14 residues. Trimming took off 3 bases at V and 4 bases at J, with 9 bases between the two ends. The CDR3 loop is CASSIGQFNEKLFF. The DNA of the CDR3 is TGTGCCAGTAGTATTGGGCAGTTTAATGAAAAACTGTTTTTT. Drawing the rest from reference TRBV19 and TRBJ1-4, the complete variable domain is DGGITQSPKYLFRKEGQNVTLSCEQNLNHDAMYWYRQDPGQGLRLIYYSQIVNDFQKGDIAEGYSVSREKKESFPLTVTSAQKNPTAFYLCASSIGQFNEKLFFGSGTQLSVL.

The V and J genes are TRBV30 and TRBJ2-2; the match to TRBD2 covers 14 bases. Germline V gene data show CDR1 as GTSNPN and CDR2 as SVGIG (reference sequence). This CDR3 comprises 15 residues. Losses at the gene ends were 1 base for V and 8 bases for J; bases not matched to a gene: 3. The CDR3 sequence: CAWSGLAGGPGELFF. CDR3 sequence (DNA): TGTGCCTGGAGTGGACTAGCGGGAGGGCCTGGGGAGCTGTTTTTT.

This clone was observed a handful of times. The V call is TRBV11-2, the J call TRBJ2-2, with no clear D. Trimming left V 10 bases short and J 8 bases short, with 17 bases between. This CDR3 region has 13 residues. In germline, CDR1 is SGHAT, CDR2 FQNNGV. This CDR3 reads CATTSDSGGELFF. In nucleotides, the CDR3 is TGTGCCACGACTTCCGATTCTGGGGGGGAGCTGTTTTTT.

Written as DNA, the CDR3 is TGCGCCAGCAGCGGGGGGTCCTACGAGCAGTACTTC. Translating it yields CASSGGSYEQYF. J is TRBJ2-7 and V is TRBV10-1; TRBD2 aligns across 7 bases. This CDR3 is built from 12 residues. Germline CDR1 WNHNN, CDR2 SYGVQD (reference sequence). The V and J ends lost 6 bases and 1 base, in that order; junction bases with no gene match: 0.

The V and J genes are TRBV7-3 and TRBJ2-5, with 14 bases matching TRBD2. V dropped 4 bases and J dropped 6; count of bases not matched to a gene: 7. Germline V CDR1 and CDR2: SGHTA, FQGTGA. This CDR3 comprises 16 residues. The CDR3 spells CASSSFGLAGGQTQYF. The CDR3 nucleotides read TGTGCCAGCAGCTCATTCGGACTAGCGGGGGGACAGACCCAGTACTTC.

The chain recombines TRBV6-5 with TRBJ1-2; 7 bases map to TRBD1. Trimming took 3 bases from V and 6 from J; bases not matched to a gene: 7. CDR3 length: 14 residues. Germline CDR1 MNHEY, CDR2 SVGAGI. The CDR3 loop reads CASSYSGTANGYTF. DNA for the CDR3: TGTGCCAGCAGTTATTCCGGGACAGCAAATGGCTACACCTTC.

The V call is TRBV19, the J call TRBJ1-1; 7 positions match TRBD1. The CDR3 covers 14 residues. V lost 5 bases, J lost 2 bases, and 5 bases stayed unmatched. Germline V gives CDR1 LNHDA, CDR2 SQIVND (reference sequence). CDR3 protein: CASSLTGFNTEAFF. CDR3 coding DNA: TGTGCCAGTAGTTTGACAGGGTTCAACACTGAAGCTTTCTTT. Drawing the rest from reference TRBV19 and TRBJ1-1, the complete variable domain is DGGITQSPKYLFRKEGQNVTLSCEQNLNHDAMYWYRQDPGQGLRLIYYSQIVNDFQKGDIAEGYSVSREKKESFPLTVTSAQKNPTAFYLCASSLTGFNTEAFFGQGTRLTVV.